The TCR beta chain under discussion was sequenced for a study of T cells in Graves' hyperthyroidism and ophthalmopathy. Amplification yielded TCR beta CDR3 regions, with RNA transcripts as the source. HTBI primers drove first-round RT-PCR of the TCR CDR3. A single record per CDR3 protein comes from TCRdb applying MiXCR to the multiplex PCR reads. Of approximately 640,000 distinct CDR3 sequences listed, about 17% are singletons. For Graves' hyperthyroidism to be stable, ophthalmopathy could not progress within 18 months. Patients aged 18 to 65 with hyperthyroidism were newly diagnosed, with duration under 2 months. Uncontrolled infections, other autoimmune diseases, pregnancy or lactation led to exclusion of patients. This clonotype was seen many times. The source material was blood. This TCR came from a woman in her 30s with Graves' hyperthyroidism.

The CDR3: CASSLDWGTNTGELFF. The CDR3 region has the DNA TGTGCCAGCAGTTTAGATTGGGGGACGAACACCGGGGAGCTGTTTTTT. The rearrangement joins TRBV12-3 or TRBV12-4 to TRBJ2-2; TRBD1 or TRBD2 may be the D gene (5 bases each). Trimming pared 1 base from V and 0 bases from J, leaving 9 bases between. This CDR3 has 16 residues.